The sequence of this T cell receptor (beta chain) was determined in a study of blood T cell repertoires in COVID-19. In the study overall: Samples came from the United States, Italy and Spain, spanning acute and convalescent COVID-19. PBMCs, B-cell-depleted T cells, or T cells were the source of the cDNA or gDNA that made up the material.

Authors' analysis steps: Estimation of nucleated cell counts relied on the amplification of reference gene primers. Clones were read by immunoSEQ multiplex PCR, and TCRdb kept only the in-frame ones, dropping some. V and J calls and clone size follow that table, whereas D and trimming were derived from the DNA. The data show approximately 290,000 clones, around 90% seen once. The CDR3 has 14 residues. The germline V gene encodes CDR1 MNHEY and CDR2 SVGEGT. V gave up 2 bases and J gave up 5 bases, with 13 bases separating them. The sample comprised peripheral blood. V usage is TRBV6-2 or TRBV6-3 and J usage is TRBJ2-7; possible D gene TRBD2, 7 bases. This receptor was taken from a man between 18 and 29 years old with active or convalescent COVID-19. The CDR3 bases are TGTGCCAGCAGTTACGGGGGGGCCGAAAACGAGCAGTACTTC. The encoded protein is CASSYGGAENEQYF.